Sequencing of this T cell receptor beta chain was carried out in a study of CXCR3-negative and CXCR3-positive naive CD8 T cells. The V gene's germline CDR1 is SGHVS and CDR2 FNYEAQ. The CDR3 runs 16 residues. Comment on this clonotype: Its antigen is not known.

The authors prepared UMI-labeled TRB cDNA libraries by 5' RACE. TCRdb reworked the 5' RACE reads into one entry per CDR3 protein, no DNA. The sample table includes 100,000 to 150,000 distinct CDR3 sequences. General study findings and limits: Memory CD8+ T cell repertoires were far less diverse than both naive subsets. TRBV-TRBJ usage was alike in naive CXCR3-negative and CXCR3-positive cells but differed in memory cells.

The V call is TRBV7-6, the J call TRBJ2-5. The TCR sequence derives from a human donor in good health. Some clones in this sample may be carry-over from other donors' samples. Material for sequencing was naive CXCR3- CD8+ T cells from blood. Subset defined: CD45RO-CCR7+CD27+CD95- naive CD8+ T cells lacking CXCR3 (TNR3-). The CDR3 sequence is CASSLAPGFAQETQYF.